The entry below gives a single T cell receptor (beta chain) sequence along with its context. The antigen is unknown. Deep sequencing aimed at 1 in 200,000 to 1 in 1 million T cells' resolution. The table came from immunoSEQ multiplex PCR; TCRdb's copy has only in-frame clones and leaves some out. Of 150,000 or so clones in the sample, roughly 90% were seen once. The entry originates in a study of cytotoxic CD8 clonotypes in ibrutinib-treated CLL. Findings and caveats of the study: Baseline levels were approached again at progression, after clonality had risen at ibrutinib response.

CDR1 is MNHNY and CDR2 is SVGAGI in the germline V gene (reference sequence). The CDR3 has 14 amino acids. Trimming stripped 5 bases from V and 4 bases from J, with 11 bases between. The sequence came from a human donor with chronic lymphocytic leukemia. The sequences come from PBMCs, collected at disease progression, from a patient treated with ibrutinib. V usage is TRBV6-6 and J usage is TRBJ2-2; tentatively, D is TRBD1 (5 bases). CDR3 protein: CASSGKTGTGELFF. The CDR3 DNA follows: TGTGCCAGCAGTGGTAAAACAGGCACCGGGGAGCTGTTTTTT.